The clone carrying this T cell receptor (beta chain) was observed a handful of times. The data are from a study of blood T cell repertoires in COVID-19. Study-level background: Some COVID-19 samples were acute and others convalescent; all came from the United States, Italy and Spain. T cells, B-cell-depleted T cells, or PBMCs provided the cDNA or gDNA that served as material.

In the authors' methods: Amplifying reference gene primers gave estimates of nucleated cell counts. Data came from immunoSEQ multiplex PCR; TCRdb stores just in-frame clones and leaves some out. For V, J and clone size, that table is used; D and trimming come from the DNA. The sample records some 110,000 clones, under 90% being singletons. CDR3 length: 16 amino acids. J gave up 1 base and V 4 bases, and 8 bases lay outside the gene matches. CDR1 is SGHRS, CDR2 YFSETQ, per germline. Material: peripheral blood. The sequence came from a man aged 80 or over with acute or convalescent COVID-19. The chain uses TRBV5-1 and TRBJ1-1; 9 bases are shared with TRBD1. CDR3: CASSRQGGSRNTEAFF. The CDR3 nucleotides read TGCGCCAGCAGCCGACAGGGGGGCTCTAGGAACACTGAAGCTTTCTTT.